This T cell receptor beta chain was found in a study of blood T cell repertoires in COVID-19. In this sample, this clone turned up a few times. Generated by immunoSEQ multiplex PCR, the TCRdb table keeps only in-frame clones and is missing some. The sample comprises over 150,000 clones, roughly nine tenths of which are singletons, and 2% to 2.5% rests with the top ten. This TCR was sampled from a woman younger than 45 who had recovered from COVID-19. The sequencing sample was made of PBMCs or T cells enriched from blood (not recorded which).

This CDR3 is CASSGTAFEAFF. CDR3 coding DNA: TGTGCCAGCAGCGGGACAGCATTTGAAGCTTTCTTT. The chain has TRBV6-5 and TRBJ1-1; 7 bases are shared with TRBD1. With V trimmed by 6 bases and J by 7 bases, 5 bases remained unmatched. Germline loops: CDR1 MNHEY, CDR2 SVGAGI. The CDR3 is made up of 12 amino acids.